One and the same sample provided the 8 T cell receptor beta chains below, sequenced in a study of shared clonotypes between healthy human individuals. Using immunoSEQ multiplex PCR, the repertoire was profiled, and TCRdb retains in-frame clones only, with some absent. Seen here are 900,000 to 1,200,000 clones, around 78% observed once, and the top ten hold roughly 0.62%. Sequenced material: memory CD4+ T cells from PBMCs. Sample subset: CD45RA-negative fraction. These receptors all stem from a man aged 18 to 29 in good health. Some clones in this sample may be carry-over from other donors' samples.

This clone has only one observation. In nucleotides, the CDR3 is TGTGCCAGCAGCTTAGTTCGTGGCAGTCCCTACGAGCAGTACTTC. Its translation is CASSLVRGSPYEQYF. The V and J genes are TRBV7-2 and TRBJ2-7; D is undetermined. The CDR3 totals 15 residues. Germline V gene data show CDR1 as SGHTA and CDR2 as FQGNSA. V shed 1 base and J shed 2 bases, with 12 bases lying between them.

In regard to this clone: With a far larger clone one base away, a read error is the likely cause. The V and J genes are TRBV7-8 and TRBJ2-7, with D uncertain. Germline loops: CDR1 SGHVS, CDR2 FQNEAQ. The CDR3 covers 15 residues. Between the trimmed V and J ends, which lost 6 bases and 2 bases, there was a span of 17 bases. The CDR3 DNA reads TGTGCCAGCAGTCTCCTCCGCTACTCACCCTACGAGCAGTACTTC. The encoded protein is CASSLLRYSPYEQYF.

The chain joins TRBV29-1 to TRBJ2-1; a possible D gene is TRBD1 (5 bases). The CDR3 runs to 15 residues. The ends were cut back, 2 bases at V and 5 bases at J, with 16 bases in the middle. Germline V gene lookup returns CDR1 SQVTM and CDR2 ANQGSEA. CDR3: CSVEPRAGWNNEQFF. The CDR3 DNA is TGCAGCGTTGAACCACGGGCAGGGTGGAACAATGAGCAGTTCTTC.

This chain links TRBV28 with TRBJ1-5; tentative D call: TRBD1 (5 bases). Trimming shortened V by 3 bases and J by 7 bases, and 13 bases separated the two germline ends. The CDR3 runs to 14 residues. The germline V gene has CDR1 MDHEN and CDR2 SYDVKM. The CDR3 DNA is TGTGCCAGCAGTTTTCGGGGGTTAGGACAGCCCCAGCATTTT. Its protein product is CASSFRGLGQPQHF.

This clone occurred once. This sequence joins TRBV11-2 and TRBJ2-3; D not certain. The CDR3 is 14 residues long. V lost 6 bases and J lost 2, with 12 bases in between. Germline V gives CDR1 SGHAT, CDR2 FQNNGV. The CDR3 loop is CASSPHAATDTQYF. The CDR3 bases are TGTGCCAGCAGTCCGCATGCGGCCACAGATACGCAGTATTTT. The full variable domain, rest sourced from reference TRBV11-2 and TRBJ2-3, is EAGVAQSPRYKIIEKRQSVAFWCNPISGHATLYWYQQILGQGPKLLIQFQNNGVVDDSQLPKDRFSAERLKGVDSTLKIQPAKLEDSAVYLCASSPHAATDTQYFGPGTRLTVL.

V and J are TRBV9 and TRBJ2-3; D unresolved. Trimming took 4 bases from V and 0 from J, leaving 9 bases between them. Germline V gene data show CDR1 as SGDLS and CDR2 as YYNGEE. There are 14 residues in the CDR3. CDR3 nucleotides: TGTGCCAGCAGCCCCCACGCAAGCACAGATACGCAGTATTTT. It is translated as CASSPHASTDTQYF.

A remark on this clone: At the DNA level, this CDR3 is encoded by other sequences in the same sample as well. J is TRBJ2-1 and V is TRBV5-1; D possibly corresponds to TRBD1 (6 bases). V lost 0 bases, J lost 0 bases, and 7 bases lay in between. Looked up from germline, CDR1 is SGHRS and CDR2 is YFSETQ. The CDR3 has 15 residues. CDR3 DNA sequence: TGCGCCAGCAGCTTGGTGGGGGCCTCCTACAATGAGCAGTTCTTC. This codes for CASSLVGASYNEQFF.

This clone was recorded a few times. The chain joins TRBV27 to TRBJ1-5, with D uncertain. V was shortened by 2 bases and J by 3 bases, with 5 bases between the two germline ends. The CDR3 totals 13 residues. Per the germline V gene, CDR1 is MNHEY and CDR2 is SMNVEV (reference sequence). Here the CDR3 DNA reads TGTGCCAGCAGTTTACGGGACAATCAGCCCCAGCATTTT. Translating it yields CASSLRDNQPQHF.